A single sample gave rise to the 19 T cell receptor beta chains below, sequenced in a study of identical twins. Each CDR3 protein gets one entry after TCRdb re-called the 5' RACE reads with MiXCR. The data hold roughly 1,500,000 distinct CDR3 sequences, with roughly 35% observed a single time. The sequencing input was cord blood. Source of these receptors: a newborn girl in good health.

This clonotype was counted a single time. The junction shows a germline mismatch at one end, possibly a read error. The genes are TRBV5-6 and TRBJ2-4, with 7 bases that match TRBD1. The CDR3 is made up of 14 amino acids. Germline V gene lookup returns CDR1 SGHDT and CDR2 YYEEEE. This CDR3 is CASSFGTATNIQYF. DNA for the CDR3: TGTGCCAGCAGCTTTGGGACAGCCACAAACATTCAGTACTTC.

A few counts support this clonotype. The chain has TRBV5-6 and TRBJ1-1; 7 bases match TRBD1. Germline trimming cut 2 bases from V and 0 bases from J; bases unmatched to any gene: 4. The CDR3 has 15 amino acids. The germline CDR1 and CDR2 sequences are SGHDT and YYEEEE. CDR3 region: CASSLPRGLNTEAFF. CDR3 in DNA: TGTGCCAGCAGCTTACCGAGGGGGCTGAACACTGAAGCTTTCTTT.

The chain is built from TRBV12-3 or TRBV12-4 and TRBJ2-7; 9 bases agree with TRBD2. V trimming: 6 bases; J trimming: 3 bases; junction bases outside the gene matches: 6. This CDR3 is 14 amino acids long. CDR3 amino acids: CASSRSSGGYEQYF. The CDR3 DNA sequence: TGTGCCAGCAGCAGAAGTAGCGGGGGCTACGAGCAGTACTTC.

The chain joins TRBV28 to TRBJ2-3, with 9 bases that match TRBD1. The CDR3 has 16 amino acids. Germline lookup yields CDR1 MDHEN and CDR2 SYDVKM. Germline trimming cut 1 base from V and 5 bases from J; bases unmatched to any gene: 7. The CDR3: CASSLSPGQGGDTQYF. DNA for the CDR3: TGTGCCAGCAGTTTATCCCCGGGACAGGGTGGAGATACGCAGTATTTT.

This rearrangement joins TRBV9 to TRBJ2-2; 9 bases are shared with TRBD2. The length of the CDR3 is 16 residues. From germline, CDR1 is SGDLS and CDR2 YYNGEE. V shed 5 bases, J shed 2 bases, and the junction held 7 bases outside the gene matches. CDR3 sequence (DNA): TGTGCCAGCAGTCCTACTAGCGGGCCTAACACCGGGGAGCTGTTTTTT. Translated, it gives CASSPTSGPNTGELFF.

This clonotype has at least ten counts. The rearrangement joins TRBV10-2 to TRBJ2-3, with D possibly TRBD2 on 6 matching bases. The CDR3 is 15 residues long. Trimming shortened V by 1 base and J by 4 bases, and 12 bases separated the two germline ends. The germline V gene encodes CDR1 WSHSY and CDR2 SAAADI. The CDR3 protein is CASSEYGGHADTQYF. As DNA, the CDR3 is TGCGCCAGCAGTGAGTACGGGGGTCATGCAGATACGCAGTATTTT.

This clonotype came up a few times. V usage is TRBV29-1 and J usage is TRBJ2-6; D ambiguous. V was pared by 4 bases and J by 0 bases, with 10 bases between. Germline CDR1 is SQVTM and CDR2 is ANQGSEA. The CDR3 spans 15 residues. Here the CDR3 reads CSVGDRRSGANVLTF. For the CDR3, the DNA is TGCAGCGTTGGAGATCGACGCTCTGGGGCCAACGTCCTGACTTTC. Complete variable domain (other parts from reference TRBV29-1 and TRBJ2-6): SAVISQKPSRDICQRGTSLTIQCQVDSQVTMMFWYRQQPGQSLTLIATANQGSEATYESGFVIDKFPISRPNLTFSTLTVSNMSPEDSSIYLCSVGDRRSGANVLTFGAGSRLTVL.

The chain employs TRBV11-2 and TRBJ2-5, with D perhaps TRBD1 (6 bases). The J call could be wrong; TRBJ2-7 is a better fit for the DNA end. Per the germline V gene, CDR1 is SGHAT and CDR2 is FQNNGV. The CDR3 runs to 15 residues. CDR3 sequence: CASSLLVDSLHEQYF. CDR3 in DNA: TGTGCCAGCAGCTTATTGGTGGACAGTCTACACGAGCAGTACTTC.

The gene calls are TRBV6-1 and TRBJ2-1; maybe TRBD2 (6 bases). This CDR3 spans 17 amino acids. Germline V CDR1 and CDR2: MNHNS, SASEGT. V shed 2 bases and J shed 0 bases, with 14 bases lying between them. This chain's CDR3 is CASSETQRRGSYNEQFF. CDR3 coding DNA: TGTGCCAGCAGTGAAACTCAGCGGAGGGGCTCCTACAATGAGCAGTTCTTC.

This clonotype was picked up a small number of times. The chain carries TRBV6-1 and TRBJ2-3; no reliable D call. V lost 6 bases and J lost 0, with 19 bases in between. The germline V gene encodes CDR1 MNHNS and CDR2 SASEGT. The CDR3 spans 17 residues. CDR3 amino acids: CASRVVAALTSTDTQYF. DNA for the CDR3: TGTGCCAGCAGGGTGGTGGCGGCCTTAACAAGCACAGATACGCAGTATTTT.

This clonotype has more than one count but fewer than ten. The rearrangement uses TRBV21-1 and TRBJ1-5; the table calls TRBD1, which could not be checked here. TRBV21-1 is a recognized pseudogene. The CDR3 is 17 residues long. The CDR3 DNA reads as TGTGCCAGCAGCAAAGGGGACAGGGTTGGGGAGCATCAGCCCCAGCATTTT. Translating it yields CASSKGDRVGEHQPQHF.

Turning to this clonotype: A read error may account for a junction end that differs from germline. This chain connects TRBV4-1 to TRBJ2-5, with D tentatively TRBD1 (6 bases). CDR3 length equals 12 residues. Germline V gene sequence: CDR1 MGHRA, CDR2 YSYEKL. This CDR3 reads CASSQVRGREYF. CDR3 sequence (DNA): TGTGCCAGCAGCCAAGTCAGGGGCAGAGAGTACTTC.

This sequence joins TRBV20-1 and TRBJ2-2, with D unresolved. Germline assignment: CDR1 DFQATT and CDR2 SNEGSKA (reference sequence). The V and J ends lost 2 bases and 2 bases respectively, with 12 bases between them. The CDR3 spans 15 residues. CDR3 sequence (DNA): TGCAGTGCTAGAAGGGTCGGATCTAACACCGGGGAGCTGTTTTTT. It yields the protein CSARRVGSNTGELFF.

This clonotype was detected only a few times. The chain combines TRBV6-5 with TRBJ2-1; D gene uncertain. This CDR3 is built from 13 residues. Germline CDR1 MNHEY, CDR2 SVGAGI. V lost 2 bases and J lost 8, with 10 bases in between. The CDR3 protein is CASSYRPGDEQFF. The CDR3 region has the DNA TGTGCCAGCAGTTACCGCCCGGGCGATGAGCAGTTCTTC.

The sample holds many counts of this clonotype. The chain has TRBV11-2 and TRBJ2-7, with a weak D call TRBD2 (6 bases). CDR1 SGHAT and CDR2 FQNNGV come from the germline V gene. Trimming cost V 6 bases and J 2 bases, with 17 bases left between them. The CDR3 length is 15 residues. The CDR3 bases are TGTGCCAGCAGTTCCTACCGGGACTCAACCTACGAGCAGTACTTC. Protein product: CASSSYRDSTYEQYF.

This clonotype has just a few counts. For the CDR3, the DNA is TGTGCCAGCAGCCAAGACCCGGGACGCGCCTACGAGCAGTACTTC. Amino acid sequence: CASSQDPGRAYEQYF. The chain joins TRBV14 to TRBJ2-7; D possibly matches TRBD1 or TRBD2 (5 bases each). The germline V and J ends were trimmed by 0 bases and 2 bases, with 11 bases remaining between them. The CDR3 is 15 amino acids. Germline V gives CDR1 SGHDN, CDR2 FVKESK.

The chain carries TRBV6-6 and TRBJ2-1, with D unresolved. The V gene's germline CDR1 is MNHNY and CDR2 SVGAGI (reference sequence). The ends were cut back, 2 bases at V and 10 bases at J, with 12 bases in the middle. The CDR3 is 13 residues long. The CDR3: CASSYQASYEQFF. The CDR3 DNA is TGTGCCAGCAGTTACCAGGCCTCCTACGAGCAGTTCTTC.

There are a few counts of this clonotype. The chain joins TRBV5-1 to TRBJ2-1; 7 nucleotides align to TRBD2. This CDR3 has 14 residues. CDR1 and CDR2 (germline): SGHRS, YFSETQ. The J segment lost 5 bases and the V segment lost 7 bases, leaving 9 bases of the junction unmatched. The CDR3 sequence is CASSGGSVDNEQFF. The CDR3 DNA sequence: TGCGCCAGCTCTGGCGGGAGCGTAGACAATGAGCAGTTCTTC.

The CDR3 reads CASSQGTVVYGYTF. In DNA, the CDR3 is TGTGCCAGCAGCCAGGGAACGGTCGTCTATGGCTACACCTTC. The chain recombines TRBV3-1 with TRBJ1-2; D uncertain. Trimming cost V 3 bases and J 4 bases, with 12 bases left between them. From germline, CDR1 is LGHDT and CDR2 YNNKEL (reference sequence). The CDR3 runs 14 residues.